This TCR beta chain was identified in a study of T-cell memory formation after mild COVID-19 (dated by TCRdb to 2020 to 2022). The study in broad terms: TCR sequence clusters from the two donors were found to be largely donor specific. In a couple of donors, T-cell clones that expanded and contracted after mild COVID-19 were tracked by sequencing TCRalpha and TCRbeta repertoires over time. The cohort was made up of two young adult volunteers, one female and one male, who were previously healthy.

On this clonotype itself: Its antigen remains undetermined. It has no much larger one-base neighbor in the sample; base qualities were not kept.

According to the germline V gene, CDR1 reads MNHNS and CDR2 reads SASEGT. Cut back by 1 base and 4 bases, the V and J ends lie 11 bases apart. The CDR3 measures 15 amino acids from cysteine to phenylalanine. Only the CDR3 portion is preserved as DNA: 45 bases, with reading frame beginning at the first base. Instrument on record: Illumina NovaSeq 6000. TCRalpha and TCRbeta cDNA libraries were built by 5'RACE with constant-segment primers, adding sample barcodes and unique molecular identifiers. Trizol reagent was used to extract RNA from every sample. Amplification of the libraries took two PCR steps, and the second step added a second sample barcode plus Illumina TruSeq adapters. The libraries were sequenced on an Illumina NovaSeq using 2 x 150 bp paired-end reads. On the study's bioinformatics: With migec v1.2.7, reads were demultiplexed and then collapsed into UMI-guided consensus sequences. With mixcr v2.1.11, UMI consensuses were aligned to TRA and TRB V and J templates and assembled into clonotypes. Clonotypes were classified as expanded or contracted when called significant by both edgeR and NoisET, with noise models trained on biological replicates. For edgeR calls, a false discovery rate-adjusted p below 0.01 and a log2 fold-change threshold of 1 were applied. PCA with hierarchical clustering of max-normalized trajectories of the 1000 most abundant clonotypes was used as exploratory dynamics analysis. The CD4 or CD8 phenotype of responding clones was assigned using the separately sequenced CD4+ and CD8+ repertoires. In TCRdb, the public reads were trimmed at Q25 with fastp and aligned with MiXCR, with productive beta chains retained. CDR3 protein duplicates are merged, each entry listing the most common genes and DNA. The V and J calls and clone size come from TCRdb's table, not from the authors' own analysis. This sample lists 300,000 to 400,000 distinct CDR3 sequences; roughly an eighth were detected once. Approximately 21% of the sample is taken by the ten largest.

Results the study describes overall, beyond this receptor: The study covered only two mild cases, and larger cohorts including severe cases with pre-infection samples were considered necessary. From day 15 to 85, contracting clones showed balanced CD4/CD8 phenotypes, whereas a second wave of clones that expanded from day 15 to 37 leaned towards CD4+. SARS-CoV-2 specificity of the second-wave clones peaking on day 37 was not confirmed. Some responding clones were found in pre-infection memory, which suggests that pre-existing cross-reactive memory T cells took part in the SARS-CoV-2 response. Contracting CD4+ clones were located mainly in the CM and EM memory subsets, whereas CD8+ clones were found to be enriched in EMRA.

Ficoll-Paque density gradient centrifugation was used to isolate PBMCs. The sequenced material came from PBMCs or a T cell subset sorted from them (not recorded which). The clonotype comes from a man younger than 35 who had mild COVID-19 (a few samples of this study predate the infection). The sample titles of this study are shuffled in the database, so cell type and time point are left out; the donor was told from shared clones. The rearrangement combines TRBV6-1 with TRBJ2-1; matching of 6 bases hints at TRBD1 as the D gene. The DNA sequence follows: TGTGCCAGCAGTGAAGTTGGACAGCGATACAATGAGCAGTTCTTC. Translated, it reads CASSEVGQRYNEQFF.